This passage covers 30 T cell receptor beta chains from one sample sequenced in a study of blood T cell repertoires in COVID-19. TCRdb keeps only in-frame clones here, not all; method: immunoSEQ multiplex PCR. The sample carries 150,000 to 200,000 clones, 88% recorded once. The sample was peripheral blood. The origin of the receptors is a man between 65 and 80 years old with active or convalescent COVID-19.

This sequence joins TRBV6-5 and TRBJ1-5; 7 bases align to TRBD1. The germline V gene has CDR1 MNHEY and CDR2 SVGAGI. J was trimmed by 3 bases and V by 6 bases; bases with no gene match: 8. This CDR3 has 15 amino acids. The CDR3 spells CASRLGTEPNQPQHF. In DNA, the CDR3 is TGTGCCAGCAGGCTGGGGACAGAGCCCAATCAGCCCCAGCATTTT.

For the CDR3, the DNA is TGTGCCAACCCCGGGACAGGGGCCAATGAGCAGTTCTTC. Amino acids: CANPGTGANEQFF. The gene calls are TRBV27 and TRBJ2-1; TRBD1 aligns across 10 bases. The trim removed 10 bases at V and 6 bases at J, leaving 6 bases unmatched. CDR1 and CDR2 (germline): MNHEY, SMNVEV (reference sequence). The CDR3 extends over 13 amino acids.

The gene calls are TRBV19 and TRBJ1-5; D remains unclear. From germline, CDR1 is LNHDA and CDR2 SQIVND (reference sequence). V was cut by 1 base and J by 3 bases, with 4 bases left in between. This CDR3 is built from 13 residues. The CDR3 DNA sequence: TGTGCCAGTAGTATAGCCCACAATCAGCCCCAGCATTTT. Protein sequence: CASSIAHNQPQHF.

The chain is built from TRBV12-5 and TRBJ1-5, with D possibly matching TRBD1 (5 bases). V was cut by 10 bases and J by 6 bases, with 28 bases left in between. CDR1 is LGHNT, CDR2 FRNRAP, per germline. CDR3 length equals 17 residues. The CDR3 here is CAIKSLGGAFSSQPQHF. CDR3 in DNA: TGTGCTATAAAGTCCCTTGGAGGGGCGTTTTCAAGTCAGCCCCAGCATTTT.

This clone has just one count. The CDR3, as DNA: TGCGCCAGCAGCCTCGTTCGGGGTGAGCAGTTCTTC. Translating it yields CASSLVRGEQFF. The rearrangement links TRBV4-3 to TRBJ2-1; possible D gene TRBD2, 5 bases. The V end was cut by 4 bases, the J end by 9 bases, with 10 bases between. This CDR3 region has 12 residues. Germline CDR1 and CDR2: LGHNA and YSLEER.

The J gene is TRBJ1-6, the V gene TRBV10-1, with TRBD1 matching over 9 bases. The CDR3 is 14 amino acids. The V gene's germline CDR1 is WNHNN and CDR2 SYGVQD (reference sequence). The V segment lost 8 bases and the J segment 6 bases; nucleotides outside the gene matches: 5. The CDR3 DNA is TGCGCCAGCTGTGGACAGGGGCCTAATTCACCCCTCCACTTT. This translates into CASCGQGPNSPLHF.

The chain couples TRBV3-1 (or the pseudogene TRBV3-2) to TRBJ2-2, with TRBD2 identical over 7 bases. Germline V lookup: CDR1 LGHDT, CDR2 YNNKEL (reference sequence). The CDR3 totals 17 residues. After removal of 2 bases from V and 2 bases from J, the junction contained 8 bases not matched to a gene. The CDR3 spells CASSQLWGGPNTGELFF. As DNA, the CDR3 is TGTGCCAGCAGCCAACTTTGGGGGGGACCAAACACCGGGGAGCTGTTTTTT.

V is TRBV11-2 and J is TRBJ2-1; TRBD2 aligns across 12 bases. The CDR3 is made up of 18 amino acids. The germline V gene has CDR1 SGHAT and CDR2 FQNNGV. The junction had 3 bases not matched to a gene; V was cut back by 0 bases and J by 0 bases. In nucleotides, the CDR3 is TGTGCCAGCAGCTTAGATGGACTAGCGGGGAGCTCCTACAATGAGCAGTTCTTC. Amino acid sequence: CASSLDGLAGSSYNEQFF.

The chain is built from TRBV28 and TRBJ2-2; TRBD2 aligns across 8 bases. Germline V gene data show CDR1 as MDHEN and CDR2 as SYDVKM. With V trimmed by 3 bases and J by 5 bases, 5 bases remained unmatched. CDR3 length: 15 residues. The DNA of the CDR3 is TGTGCCAGCAGTTTTAGCGGGAAGTATACCGGGGAGCTGTTTTTT. Amino acids: CASSFSGKYTGELFF.

CDR3 region: CASSYSRGWGLAEKETQYF. As DNA, the CDR3 is TGTGCCAGCAGTTACTCGAGAGGTTGGGGACTAGCGGAAAAAGAGACCCAGTACTTC. V and J are TRBV6-2 or TRBV6-3 and TRBJ2-5; 11 nucleotides match TRBD2. Germline V gene lookup returns CDR1 MNHEY and CDR2 SVGEGT. The J segment lost 3 bases and the V segment lost 0 bases, leaving 12 bases of the junction unmatched. This CDR3 is 19 amino acids long.

The rearrangement joins TRBV7-6 to TRBJ2-1, with 9 positions matching TRBD2. This CDR3 spans 18 amino acids. Germline V gives CDR1 SGHVS, CDR2 FNYEAQ. The ends lost 2 bases at V and 7 bases at J; junction bases unmatched: 15. The CDR3 here is CASSLLVPSGTRGNEQFF. CDR3 in DNA: TGTGCCAGCAGCTTATTGGTCCCTAGCGGGACCAGGGGGAATGAGCAGTTCTTC.

J is TRBJ1-2 and V is TRBV27; 10 bases map to TRBD1. The CDR3 spans 16 residues. CDR1 is MNHEY and CDR2 is SMNVEV in the germline V gene (reference sequence). Trimming at V came to 5 bases and at J to 8 bases, leaving 14 bases not matched to a gene. Here the CDR3 reads CASSRSGTGDLRGYTF. The CDR3 bases are TGTGCCAGCAGTAGGTCCGGGACAGGGGATCTTAGGGGCTACACCTTC.

This clone has ten or more counts. The chain combines TRBV19 with TRBJ1-2; TRBD1 might be the D (6 bases). The length of the CDR3 is 14 residues. Trimming shortened V by 3 bases and J by 4 bases, and 12 bases separated the two germline ends. From germline, CDR1 is LNHDA and CDR2 SQIVND (reference sequence). CDR3 loop: CASSIIRGVYGYTF. CDR3 nucleotides: TGTGCCAGTAGTATCATCAGGGGAGTCTATGGCTACACCTTC.

This clone was recorded once. The chain uses TRBV7-2 and TRBJ2-7; 8 bases are shared with TRBD2. V gave up 5 bases and J gave up 2 bases; unmatched junction bases: 2. The CDR3 covers 13 residues. Germline CDR1 is SGHTA and CDR2 is FQGNSA. The CDR3 reads CASSRGGTYEQYF. The CDR3 region has the DNA TGTGCCAGCAGCCGGGGGGGAACCTACGAGCAGTACTTC.

The chain joins TRBV10-2 to TRBJ2-5; no clear D. This CDR3 spans 11 amino acids. Germline V lookup: CDR1 WSHSY, CDR2 SAAADI. Trimming removed 6 bases at V and 5 bases at J, with 7 bases between. The CDR3, as DNA: TGCGCCAGCAGAAACAGTGAGACCCAGTACTTC. It codes for CASRNSETQYF.

The rearrangement uses TRBV5-4 and TRBJ1-2, with D perhaps matching TRBD1 (5 bases). CDR3 length: 12 residues. V lost 3 bases and J 7 bases, leaving 10 bases between the germline ends. Germline loops: CDR1 SGHNT, CDR2 YYREEE (reference sequence). Written as DNA, the CDR3 is TGTGCCAGCAGCTCCAGGGCAGCTGGCTACACCTTC. Residues: CASSSRAAGYTF. The full variable domain, in which reference TRBV5-4 and TRBJ1-2 provide the parts outside the CDR3, is ETGVTQSPTHLIKTRGQQVTLRCSSQSGHNTVSWYQQALGQGPQFIFQYYREEENGRGNFPPRFSGLQFPNYSSELNVNALELDDSALYLCASSSRAAGYTFGSGTRLTVV.

The chain couples TRBV7-2 to TRBJ2-7, with D possibly TRBD1 on 6 matching bases. There are 13 residues in the CDR3. The V gene's germline CDR1 is SGHTA and CDR2 FQGNSA. The ends were cut back, 3 bases at V and 5 bases at J, with 11 bases in the middle. Here the CDR3 reads CASSFARGDEQYF. DNA of the CDR3: TGTGCCAGCAGCTTCGCCAGGGGCGACGAGCAGTACTTC.

This chain links TRBV11-2 with TRBJ2-1; TRBD1 matches 7 bases. Germline CDR1 reads SGHAT; CDR2 reads FQNNGV. CDR3 length equals 16 residues. J gave up 7 bases and V 5 bases, and 14 bases lay outside the gene matches. The CDR3 DNA sequence: TGTGCCAGCAGCGTCAACAGGGGCGGAACATTGAATGAGCAGTTCTTC. Its protein is CASSVNRGGTLNEQFF.

This clone was counted once. The chain joins TRBV2 to TRBJ2-7; TRBD1 might be the D (6 bases). V lost 6 bases, J lost 2 bases, and 8 bases lay in between. This CDR3 region has 12 residues. Germline loops: CDR1 SNHLY, CDR2 FYNNEI. The CDR3 reads CASRTGAYEQYF. The CDR3 region has the DNA TGTGCCAGCAGGACAGGAGCCTACGAGCAGTACTTC.

This clone was seen only once. The J gene is TRBJ1-5, the V gene TRBV15, with unresolved D. The CDR3 length is 16 residues. Germline-derived CDR1 and CDR2 are LNHNV and YYDKDF (reference sequence). V shed 5 bases and J shed 2 bases, with 16 bases lying between them. CDR3 loop: CATSHSLAEGNQPQHF. The CDR3 DNA reads as TGTGCCACCAGCCACTCCCTGGCAGAGGGCAATCAGCCCCAGCATTTT.

The sample holds a few counts of this clone. The CDR3 DNA reads as TGCAGTGCTAGTACATCGGGGGGCGTTTTCCGTGGAAAACTGTTTTTT. Amino acid sequence: CSASTSGGVFRGKLFF. The J gene is TRBJ1-4, the V gene TRBV20-1; D may be TRBD1 (6 bases). V was cut by 3 bases and J by 10 bases, with 24 bases left in between. Germline lookup yields CDR1 DFQATT and CDR2 SNEGSKA (reference sequence). The CDR3 runs 16 residues.

Of note for this clone: Additional DNA sequences in this sample encode the identical CDR3. The chain joins TRBV5-1 to TRBJ1-5, with TRBD1 identical over 7 bases. Trimming cost V 0 bases and J 6 bases; bases outside gene matches: 3. The germline V gene encodes CDR1 SGHRS and CDR2 YFSETQ. The CDR3 has 14 residues. The CDR3 nucleotides are TGCGCCAGCAGCTTGGGACAGGGAGGTCAGCCCCAGCATTTT. Its protein product is CASSLGQGGQPQHF. The full variable domain, its missing parts supplied by reference TRBV5-1 and TRBJ1-5, is KAGVTQTPRYLIKTRGQQVTLSCSPISGHRSVSWYQQTPGQGLQFLFEYFSETQRNKGNFPGRFSGRQFSNSRSEMNVSTLELGDSALYLCASSLGQGGQPQHFGDGTRLSIL.

The rearrangement uses TRBV7-2 and TRBJ2-7; D gene ambiguous. Germline V gives CDR1 SGHTA, CDR2 FQGNSA. The CDR3 contains 12 residues. V was cut by 6 bases and J by 3 bases, with 9 bases left in between. For the CDR3, the DNA is TGTGCCAGCAGTTCCAGACTCTACGAGCAGTACTTC. It translates to CASSSRLYEQYF.

The V and J genes are TRBV9 and TRBJ2-1; 8 bases map to TRBD2. This CDR3 contains 15 residues. V trimming: 1 base; J trimming: 2 bases; junction bases outside the gene matches: 2. Germline CDR1 SGDLS, CDR2 YYNGEE. The CDR3 nucleotides read TGTGCCAGCAGCGTATTAGCGGGAACCTACAATGAGCAGTTCTTC. It specifies CASSVLAGTYNEQFF.

V is TRBV19 and J is TRBJ2-3; D call uncertain. Trimming took off 4 bases at V and 6 bases at J, with 5 bases between the two ends. CDR1 and CDR2 (germline): LNHDA, SQIVND (reference sequence). This CDR3 has 11 amino acids. CDR3 in amino acids: CASSKADTQYF. CDR3 DNA sequence: TGTGCCAGTAGTAAAGCGGATACGCAGTATTTT. Based on the CDR3 plus reference TRBV19 and TRBJ2-3, the full variable domain is DGGITQSPKYLFRKEGQNVTLSCEQNLNHDAMYWYRQDPGQGLRLIYYSQIVNDFQKGDIAEGYSVSREKKESFPLTVTSAQKNPTAFYLCASSKADTQYFGPGTRLTVL.

This chain links TRBV7-6 with TRBJ2-7; D gene ambiguous. This CDR3 contains 13 residues. V gave up 5 bases and J gave up 0 bases, with 8 bases separating them. In germline, CDR1 is SGHVS, CDR2 FNYEAQ. The CDR3 DNA reads as TGTGCCAGCAGCATAAGTAGCTCCTACGAGCAGTACTTC. Its translation is CASSISSSYEQYF.

This clone was detected a few times. This chain joins TRBV11-2 and TRBJ1-5; 7 bases are a match to TRBD1. CDR3 size: 16 residues. Germline CDR1 SGHAT, CDR2 FQNNGV. Losses at the gene ends were 5 bases for V and 0 bases for J; bases not matched to a gene: 7. The CDR3: CASSMGQSDSNQPQHF. As DNA, the CDR3 is TGTGCCAGCAGCATGGGACAGAGTGATAGCAATCAGCCCCAGCATTTT.

In DNA form, the CDR3 reads TGTGCCAGCAGTTACGTCAGGGTTGGTCAGCCCCAGCATTTT. This encodes CASSYVRVGQPQHF. The chain has TRBV6-5 and TRBJ1-5, with a tentative D call TRBD1 (5 bases). The CDR3 is made up of 14 amino acids. CDR1 and CDR2 from the germline V gene are MNHEY and SVGAGI. With 2 bases removed from V and 6 bases from J, the gap between germline ends came to 11 bases.

The rearrangement uses TRBV11-3 and TRBJ2-3; 9 positions agree with TRBD1. Germline CDR1 and CDR2: SGHNT and YENEEA. V lost 3 bases and J lost 1; bases outside the gene matches: 8. The CDR3 extends over 17 amino acids. The CDR3: CASSFGQGILGTDTQYF. Here the CDR3 DNA reads TGTGCCAGCAGCTTTGGACAGGGGATCTTGGGCACAGATACGCAGTATTTT.

The chain recombines TRBV28 with TRBJ2-3; D may be TRBD2 (5 bases). CDR1 and CDR2 from the germline V gene are MDHEN and SYDVKM. The CDR3 length is 17 residues. Trimming left V 4 bases short and J 2 bases short, with 19 bases between. The CDR3 nucleotides are TGTGCCAGCAGTTCCCCCAGACTAAGACCGACCACAGATACGCAGTATTTT. It specifies CASSSPRLRPTTDTQYF.